The 15 T cell receptor beta chains listed next were all sequenced from one sample in a study of post-analysis software for immune sequencing data. Study-wide points: Patients carried roughly five TRBV segments more frequently than controls did, and TRBV5-6, TRBV5-1 and TRBV20-1 were among them.

Libraries were made from TCR beta cDNA, and they carried unique molecular identifiers. TCRdb recomputed calls from the PCR reads with MiXCR, one row per CDR3 protein. The table lists about half a million distinct CDR3 sequences, approximately 46% of them singletons. Their cognate antigens are unknown. Sequencing used blood. The origin of the receptors is a girl aged 5-17 years with multiple sclerosis.

The chain has TRBV15 and TRBJ2-3, with D possibly matching TRBD2 (5 bases). There are 16 residues in the CDR3. The V gene's germline CDR1 is LNHNV and CDR2 YYDKDF (reference sequence). Between the trimmed V and J ends, which lost 1 base and 2 bases, there was a span of 13 bases. The CDR3 sequence is CATSRVGDGSTDTQYF. The CDR3 nucleotides are TGTGCCACCAGCAGAGTCGGGGATGGCTCCACAGATACGCAGTATTTT.

The chain couples TRBV28 to TRBJ1-2; 7 bases match TRBD1. CDR1 and CDR2 from the germline V gene are MDHEN and SYDVKM. The CDR3 runs to 13 residues. With V trimmed by 6 bases and J by 7 bases, 8 bases remained unmatched. DNA of the CDR3: TGTGCCAGCAGATTACTCCGACAGGGTGGCTACACCTTC. Amino acids: CASRLLRQGGYTF.

The genes are TRBV5-1 and TRBJ1-2; no reliable D call. Germline V gene lookup returns CDR1 SGHRS and CDR2 YFSETQ. V lost 2 bases and J 3 bases, leaving 14 bases between the germline ends. The CDR3 has 15 amino acids. DNA of the CDR3: TGCGCCAGCAGCTTAGGCAGCGATCCGTACTATGGCTACACCTTC. It yields the protein CASSLGSDPYYGYTF.

This sequence joins TRBV7-9 and TRBJ2-4, with 13 bases lining up with TRBD2. From germline, CDR1 is SEHNR and CDR2 FQNEAQ (reference sequence). This CDR3 has 17 residues. The J segment lost 0 bases and the V segment lost 5 bases, leaving 4 bases of the junction unmatched. In nucleotides, the CDR3 is TGTGCCAGCAGCGAGGGGACTAGCGGGAAAGCCAAAAACATTCAGTACTTC. Residues: CASSEGTSGKAKNIQYF.

CDR3 region: CSAADPQETQYF. The CDR3 nucleotides read TGCAGCGCAGCGGACCCACAAGAGACCCAGTACTTC. This chain connects TRBV29-1 to TRBJ2-5, with D possibly TRBD2 on 5 matching bases. Germline V gene data show CDR1 as SQVTM and CDR2 as ANQGSEA. The length of the CDR3 is 12 residues. V was trimmed by 7 bases and J by 2 bases, leaving 11 bases between them.

The chain couples TRBV5-1 to TRBJ2-7; D possibly uses TRBD1 or TRBD2 (5 bases each). Germline CDR1 and CDR2: SGHRS and YFSETQ. With 4 bases removed from V and 0 bases from J, the gap between germline ends came to 11 bases. The CDR3 has 14 residues. The CDR3 DNA reads TGCGCCAGCAGCGAGGGGTACGACTCCTACGAGCAGTACTTC. Protein: CASSEGYDSYEQYF.

This clonotype showed up just a few times. The chain employs TRBV12-3 or TRBV12-4 and TRBJ1-2, with 9 bases identical to TRBD1. V was pared by 5 bases and J by 3 bases, with 7 bases of the junction left unmatched. The CDR3 sequence is 15 residues long. CDR3 DNA: TGTGCCAGCAGTACCGGGACAGGGATCGACTATGGCTACACCTTC. It specifies CASSTGTGIDYGYTF.

The genes are TRBV2 and TRBJ2-1; D is possibly TRBD2 (5 bases). With 6 bases removed from V and 0 bases from J, the gap between germline ends came to 12 bases. Germline CDR1 is SNHLY and CDR2 is FYNNEI. The CDR3 is made up of 15 amino acids. CDR3 sequence (DNA): TGTGCCAGCAGGCAAGCGGAGAGCTCCTACAATGAGCAGTTCTTC. Translation gives CASRQAESSYNEQFF.

The CDR3, as DNA: TGTGCCAGCAGCGAGGAGACAGCGTCCTACGAGCAGTACTTC. It yields the protein CASSEETASYEQYF. The V call is TRBV7-9, the J call TRBJ2-7; possibly TRBD1 for D (5 bases). This CDR3 has 14 amino acids. V lost 5 bases and J 1 base, leaving 12 bases between the germline ends. Germline CDR1 SEHNR, CDR2 FQNEAQ (reference sequence).

This clonotype was picked up a small number of times. The gene calls are TRBV12-1 and TRBJ1-1; TRBD1 is taken as the D call from the table, unchecked against the DNA. TRBV12-1 is designated a pseudogene. This CDR3 is built from 15 residues. The CDR3 loop reads CASSFRKGQPNEAFF. In nucleotides, the CDR3 is TGTGCCAGCAGCTTTCGGAAGGGACAGCCGAACGAAGCTTTCTTT.

The V call is TRBV14, the J call TRBJ2-3, with TRBD2 matching 8 bases. From germline, CDR1 is SGHDN and CDR2 FVKESK. V lost 5 bases, J lost 5 bases, and 15 bases stayed unmatched. This CDR3 contains 17 residues. The CDR3: CASSLHSGSARGDTQYF. CDR3 DNA sequence: TGTGCCAGCAGCTTACACAGCGGGAGCGCCAGGGGAGATACGCAGTATTTT.

The chain recombines TRBV29-1 with TRBJ2-4; 7 bases match TRBD1. The CDR3 has 14 residues. Germline V gives CDR1 SQVTM, CDR2 ANQGSEA. After removal of 4 bases from V and 8 bases from J, the junction contained 11 bases not matched to a gene. The chain's CDR3 is CSVALQGRVDIQYF. CDR3 bases: TGCAGCGTTGCCTTACAGGGGAGAGTGGACATTCAGTACTTC.

This clonotype was seen a handful of times. V gene TRBV2 combines with J gene TRBJ2-3; no reliable D call. The CDR3 extends over 11 amino acids. V gave up 8 bases and J gave up 0 bases, with 3 bases separating them. Germline V gives CDR1 SNHLY, CDR2 FYNNEI. CDR3 loop: CASVSTDTQYF. In DNA, the CDR3 is TGTGCCAGCGTAAGCACAGATACGCAGTATTTT.

This chain joins TRBV27 and TRBJ1-4; D unclear. This CDR3 spans 16 amino acids. The V and J ends lost 0 bases and 4 bases respectively, with 12 bases between them. Germline V gives CDR1 MNHEY, CDR2 SMNVEV (reference sequence). This CDR3 is CASSLSTPRFNEKLFF. The CDR3 region has the DNA TGTGCCAGCAGTTTATCAACCCCCCGGTTTAATGAAAAACTGTTTTTT.

V usage is TRBV19 and J usage is TRBJ2-5, with TRBD1 identical over 8 bases. Gene TRBJ2-7 matches the end of the DNA better, so the J call may be wrong. The V gene's germline CDR1 is LNHDA and CDR2 SQIVND (reference sequence). This CDR3 region has 15 residues. CDR3 protein: CASSIYSTGVNEQYF. CDR3 coding DNA: TGTGCCAGTAGTATATATTCGACAGGGGTCAACGAGCAGTACTTC.